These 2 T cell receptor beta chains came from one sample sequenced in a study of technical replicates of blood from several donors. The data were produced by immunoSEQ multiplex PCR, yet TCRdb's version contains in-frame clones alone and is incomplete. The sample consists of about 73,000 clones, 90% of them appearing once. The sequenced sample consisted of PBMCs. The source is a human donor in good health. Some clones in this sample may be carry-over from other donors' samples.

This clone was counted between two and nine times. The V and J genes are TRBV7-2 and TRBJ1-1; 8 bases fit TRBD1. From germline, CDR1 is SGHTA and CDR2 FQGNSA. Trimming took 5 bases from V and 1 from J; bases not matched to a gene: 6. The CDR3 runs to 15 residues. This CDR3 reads CASSPLGQGNTEAFF. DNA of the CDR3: TGTGCCAGCAGCCCACTTGGACAGGGGAACACTGAAGCTTTCTTT.

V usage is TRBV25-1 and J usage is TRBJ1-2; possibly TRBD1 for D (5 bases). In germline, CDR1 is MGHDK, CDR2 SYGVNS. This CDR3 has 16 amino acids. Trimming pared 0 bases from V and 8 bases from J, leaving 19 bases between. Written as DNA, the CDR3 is TGTGCCAGCAGTGAATATATGGAGGAGGGGTTGAGAGGCTACACCTTC. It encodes CASSEYMEEGLRGYTF.